This T cell receptor beta chain was obtained from a study of shared clonotypes between healthy human individuals. The CDR3 is 17 residues long. Germline values: CDR1 SGHVS, CDR2 FNYEAQ. V was pared by 1 base and J by 9 bases, with 13 bases of the junction left unmatched. Using immunoSEQ multiplex PCR, the repertoire was profiled, and TCRdb retains in-frame clones only, with some absent. This sample carries over a million clones, around 97% of them seen once, and the ten largest clones take approximately 1%. The TCR comes from a young man in good health. The sequenced sample was naive CD4+ T cells sorted from blood. The subset is: CD45RA+ positively selected. The rearrangement links TRBV7-6 to TRBJ2-1, with 9 bases identical to TRBD1. Here the CDR3 reads CASSLVSGQGFPSEQFF. CDR3 nucleotide sequence: TGTGCCAGCAGCTTAGTATCGGGACAGGGTTTTCCAAGTGAGCAGTTCTTC.